The source of this TCR beta chain is a study of blood T cell repertoires in COVID-19. Study-level information: The analysed material was cDNA or gDNA that came from T cells, B-cell-depleted T cells, or PBMCs.

The data were produced by immunoSEQ multiplex PCR, yet TCRdb's version contains in-frame clones alone and is incomplete. The table includes 200,000 or so clones, approximately 83% detected once. CDR1 and CDR2 (germline): MNHEY, SVGAGI. V lost 7 bases and J lost 3, with 16 bases in between. The CDR3 runs 14 residues. The TCR originated in a human donor with active or convalescent COVID-19. The donor label of this sample is uncertain. The chain combines TRBV6-5 with TRBJ2-7, with D perhaps TRBD2 (6 bases). The sample was peripheral blood. For the CDR3, the DNA is TGTGCCAGCACCACCGGGACTTCAGACTACGAGCAGTACTTC. It translates to CASTTGTSDYEQYF.